The T cell receptor beta chain under discussion was sequenced for a study of human T cells and chemical hapten exposure. TCRdb used MiXCR to reprocess the RACE reads, holding one entry per CDR3 protein. The sample lists 60,000 to 80,000 distinct CDR3 sequences, approximately 6.7% occurring once. V lost 6 bases and J lost 6; bases outside the gene matches: 11. The CDR3 length is 16 residues. The germline gives CDR1 MNHNS, CDR2 SASEGT. This clonotype occurred a few times. Documented time point: pre-sensitization, week 0. As to treatment: therapeutic diphenylcyclopropenone sensitization with weekly scalp DPC.

The material was whole blood, obtained in connection with sensitization to the hapten diphenylcyclopropenone (DPC). This chain connects TRBV6-1 to TRBJ1-5; 10 bases map to TRBD1. This receptor was obtained from a woman aged 25 to 39 with alopecia areata. Some clones in this sample may be carry-over from other donors' samples. CDR3 in DNA: TGTGCCAGCAGAATTCTGCCGGGACAGGGGAGTCAGCCCCAGCATTTT. It codes for CASRILPGQGSQPQHF.